What follows are 14 T cell receptor beta chains derived from one specimen sequenced in a study of patients and donors after allogeneic stem cell transplantation. One entry per CDR3 protein results from TCRdb running MiXCR on the RT-PCR reads. Here the sample spans some 880,000 distinct CDR3 sequences, roughly 17% being singletons. The sample was blood, either unsorted or a sorted T cell fraction (not recorded which). All receptors come from a human donor who was either an allogeneic HSCT recipient or a stem cell or donor lymphocyte infusion donor (not recorded which). It is not recorded whose cells these are; they may come from a transplant donor.

The genes are TRBV2 and TRBJ2-1; the D gene is possibly TRBD1 (5 bases). The CDR3 is made up of 14 amino acids. Between the trimmed V and J ends, which lost 8 bases and 0 bases, there was a span of 11 bases. CDR1 is SNHLY and CDR2 is FYNNEI in the germline V gene. CDR3 in amino acids: CASAWGPSYNEQFF. The DNA of the CDR3 is TGTGCCAGCGCCTGGGGCCCCTCCTACAATGAGCAGTTCTTC. Supplemented by reference TRBV2 and TRBJ2-1, the full variable domain reads EPEVTQTPSHQVTQMGQEVILRCVPISNHLYFYWYRQILGQKVEFLVSFYNNEISEKSEIFDDQFSVERPDGSNFTLKIRSTKLEDSAMYFCASAWGPSYNEQFFGPGTRLTVL.

This clonotype was picked up a small number of times. This sequence joins TRBV28 and TRBJ2-1, with D perhaps matching TRBD2 (6 bases). CDR3 size: 16 residues. CDR1 is MDHEN, CDR2 SYDVKM, per germline. V dropped 6 bases and J dropped 0 bases, with 15 bases sitting between them. The CDR3 DNA is TGTGCCAGCAGCACCCCTGGGCGGGACTCCTACAATGAGCAGTTCTTC. Translation gives CASSTPGRDSYNEQFF.

This clonotype was observed a few times. The chain employs TRBV11-1 and TRBJ1-3; a weak D match, TRBD1 (5 bases). Germline V lookup: CDR1 SGHAT, CDR2 FQDESV (reference sequence). The V end lost 3 bases, the J end lost 0 bases, and 18 bases lay between the germline ends. The CDR3 is made up of 18 amino acids. The CDR3 loop reads CASSLPGAGRSSGNTIYF. The CDR3 region has the DNA TGTGCCAGCAGCTTGCCTGGGGCGGGACGGTCCTCTGGAAACACCATATATTTT.

This clonotype came up a few times. V is TRBV12-5 and J is TRBJ2-2, with a weak D call TRBD2 (6 bases). Germline loops: CDR1 LGHNT, CDR2 FRNRAP. This CDR3 spans 15 amino acids. The V and J ends lost 5 bases and 1 base respectively, with 11 bases between them. CDR3 DNA sequence: TGTGCTAGTGGTCCCCGGGGGAAGAACACCGGGGAGCTGTTTTTT. This encodes CASGPRGKNTGELFF.

This clonotype has just a few counts. The gene calls are TRBV12-3 or TRBV12-4 and TRBJ1-2; D is possibly TRBD1 (6 bases). Trimming cost V 6 bases and J 4 bases, with 15 bases left between them. The CDR3 consists of 14 residues. The CDR3 DNA sequence: TGTGCCAGCAGGGCAGGAGGACAGACCTATGGCTACACCTTC. Protein product: CASRAGGQTYGYTF.

This rearrangement joins TRBV20-1 to TRBJ1-5; no firm D call. Trimming stripped 8 bases from V and 3 bases from J, with 17 bases between. Germline V gene lookup returns CDR1 DFQATT and CDR2 SNEGSKA (reference sequence). The CDR3 is made up of 14 amino acids. CDR3 nucleotide sequence: TGCAGTTCGTCCGGATTAGGGTCCAATCAGCCCCAGCATTTT. Translating gives CSSSGLGSNQPQHF.

The V call is TRBV6-5, the J call TRBJ2-7, with 7 nucleotides matching TRBD1. The CDR3 consists of 15 residues. V was pared by 4 bases and J by 3 bases, with 9 bases of the junction left unmatched. Germline V gene data show CDR1 as MNHEY and CDR2 as SVGAGI. For the CDR3, the DNA is TGTGCCAGCAGTTCAGTAGCACAGGGGCTCTACGAGCAGTACTTC. Amino acid sequence: CASSSVAQGLYEQYF.

The genes are TRBV5-1 and TRBJ2-5; D remains unclear. Deletions cut 0 bases from V and 5 bases from J, with 14 bases between. This CDR3 is built from 15 residues. Germline V CDR1 and CDR2: SGHRS, YFSETQ. The CDR3 loop reads CASSLGLSNGETQYF. The CDR3 DNA reads as TGCGCCAGCAGCTTGGGCTTATCCAACGGGGAGACCCAGTACTTC.

This clonotype showed up many times. The V and J genes are TRBV18 and TRBJ1-1, with D unresolved. The V end lost 1 base, the J end lost 1 base, and 4 bases lay between the germline ends. CDR1 is KGHSH, CDR2 LQKENI, per germline. This CDR3 comprises 13 residues. CDR3 sequence: CASSPQKNTEAFF. The CDR3 DNA is TGTGCCAGCTCACCACAGAAGAACACTGAAGCTTTCTTT.

The chain has TRBV10-3 and TRBJ2-5; D is unresolved. Germline CDR1 reads ENHRY; CDR2 reads SYGVKD. The CDR3 contains 15 residues. V lost 2 bases, J lost 2 bases, and 12 bases lay in between. The CDR3 DNA reads as TGTGCCATCAGTGAGATTACTCTGGGGCAAGAGACCCAGTACTTC. Amino acids: CAISEITLGQETQYF.

V gene TRBV25-1 combines with J gene TRBJ1-3; D is uncertain. The V gene lost 3 bases and the J gene lost 1 base, with 10 bases spanning the gap. Germline values: CDR1 MGHDK, CDR2 SYGVNS. CDR3 size: 15 residues. Here the CDR3 reads CASSDPPGSGNTIYF. The CDR3 DNA is TGTGCCAGCAGTGATCCCCCCGGGTCTGGAAACACCATATATTTT.

The rearrangement links TRBV20-1 to TRBJ2-7; 11 bases agree with TRBD2. The trim removed 8 bases at V and 3 bases at J, leaving 6 bases unmatched. CDR1 and CDR2 from the germline V gene are DFQATT and SNEGSKA (reference sequence). This CDR3 is built from 13 residues. CDR3 coding DNA: TGCAGTTCAAGACTAGCGGGGCGCTACGAGCAGTACTTC. Protein product: CSSRLAGRYEQYF.

V is TRBV27 and J is TRBJ2-7, with TRBD1 identical over 11 bases. CDR1 and CDR2 (germline): MNHEY, SMNVEV (reference sequence). This CDR3 contains 15 residues. Trimming cost V 6 bases and J 0 bases; bases outside gene matches: 4. The CDR3 sequence: CASRYGTGGSYEQYF. The CDR3 DNA sequence: TGTGCCAGCAGATACGGGACAGGGGGCTCCTACGAGCAGTACTTC.

The chain links TRBV6-2 or TRBV6-3 to TRBJ2-7, with TRBD2 matching 8 bases. The germline CDR1 and CDR2 sequences are MNHEY and SVGEGT. Trimming cost V 2 bases and J 2 bases; bases outside gene matches: 2. This CDR3 is 14 amino acids long. CDR3 DNA sequence: TGTGCCAGCAGTTACGGCGGGAGGACCTACGAGCAGTACTTC. The encoded protein is CASSYGGRTYEQYF.